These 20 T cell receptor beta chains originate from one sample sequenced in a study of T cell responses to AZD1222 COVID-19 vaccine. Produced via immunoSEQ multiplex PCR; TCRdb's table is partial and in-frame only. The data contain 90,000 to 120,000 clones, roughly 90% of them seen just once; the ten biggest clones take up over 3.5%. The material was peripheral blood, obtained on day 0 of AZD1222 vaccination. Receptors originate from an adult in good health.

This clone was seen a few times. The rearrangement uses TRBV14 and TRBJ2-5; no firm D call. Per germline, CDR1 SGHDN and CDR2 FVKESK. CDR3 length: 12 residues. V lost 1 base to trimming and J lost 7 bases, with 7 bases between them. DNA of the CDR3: TGTGCCAGCAGCCAAGTATCGGGGACCCAGTACTTC. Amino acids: CASSQVSGTQYF.

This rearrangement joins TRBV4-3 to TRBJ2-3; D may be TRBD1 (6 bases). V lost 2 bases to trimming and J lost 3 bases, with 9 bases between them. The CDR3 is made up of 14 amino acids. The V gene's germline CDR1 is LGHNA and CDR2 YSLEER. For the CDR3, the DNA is TGCGCCAGCAGCCAAAATCAGGGGACAGATACGCAGTATTTT. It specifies CASSQNQGTDTQYF.

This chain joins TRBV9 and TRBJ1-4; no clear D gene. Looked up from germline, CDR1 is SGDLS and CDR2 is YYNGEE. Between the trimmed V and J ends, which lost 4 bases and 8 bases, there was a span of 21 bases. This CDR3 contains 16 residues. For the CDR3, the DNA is TGTGCCAGCAGCCCTCGTCCCCCAGCGGCGGGCGAAAAACTGTTTTTT. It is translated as CASSPRPPAAGEKLFF.

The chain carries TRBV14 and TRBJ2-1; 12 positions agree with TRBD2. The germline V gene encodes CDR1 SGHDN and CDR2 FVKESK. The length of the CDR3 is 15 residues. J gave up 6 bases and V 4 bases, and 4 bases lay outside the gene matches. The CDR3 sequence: CASSPLAGGPNEQFF. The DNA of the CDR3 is TGTGCCAGCAGCCCACTAGCGGGAGGCCCCAATGAGCAGTTCTTC.

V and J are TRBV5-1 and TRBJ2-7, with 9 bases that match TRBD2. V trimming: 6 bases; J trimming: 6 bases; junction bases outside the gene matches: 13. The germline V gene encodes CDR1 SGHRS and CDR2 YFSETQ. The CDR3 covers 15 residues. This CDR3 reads CASNPGLAPSAEQYF. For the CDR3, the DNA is TGCGCCAGCAATCCGGGACTAGCTCCATCCGCCGAGCAGTACTTC. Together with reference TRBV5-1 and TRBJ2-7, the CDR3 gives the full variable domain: KAGVTQTPRYLIKTRGQQVTLSCSPISGHRSVSWYQQTPGQGLQFLFEYFSETQRNKGNFPGRFSGRQFSNSRSEMNVSTLELGDSALYLCASNPGLAPSAEQYFGPGTRLTVT.

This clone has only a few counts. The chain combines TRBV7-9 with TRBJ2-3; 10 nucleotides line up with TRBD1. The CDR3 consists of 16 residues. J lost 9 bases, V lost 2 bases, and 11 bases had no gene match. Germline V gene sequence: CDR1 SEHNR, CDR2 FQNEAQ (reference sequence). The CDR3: CASSLPRDRGAGTQYF. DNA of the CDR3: TGTGCCAGCAGCTTACCACGGGACAGGGGAGCTGGGACGCAGTATTTT.

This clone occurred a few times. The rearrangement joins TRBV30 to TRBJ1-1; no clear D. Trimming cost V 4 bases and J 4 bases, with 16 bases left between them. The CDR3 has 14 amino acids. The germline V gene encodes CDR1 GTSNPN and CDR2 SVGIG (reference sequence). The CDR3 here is CAWTRVRVGTEAFF. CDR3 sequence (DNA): TGTGCCTGGACACGGGTGAGAGTCGGCACTGAAGCTTTCTTT.

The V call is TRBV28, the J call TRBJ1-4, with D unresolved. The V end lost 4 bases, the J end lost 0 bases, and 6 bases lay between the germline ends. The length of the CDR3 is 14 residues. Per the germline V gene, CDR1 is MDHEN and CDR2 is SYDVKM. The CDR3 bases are TGTGCCAGCAGTTACCTCACAACTAATGAAAAACTGTTTTTT. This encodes CASSYLTTNEKLFF.

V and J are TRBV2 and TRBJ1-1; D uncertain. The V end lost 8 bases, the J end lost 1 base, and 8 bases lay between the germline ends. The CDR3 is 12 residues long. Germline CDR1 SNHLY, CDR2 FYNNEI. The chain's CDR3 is CASGVGNTEAFF. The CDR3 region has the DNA TGTGCCAGCGGGGTGGGGAACACTGAAGCTTTCTTT.

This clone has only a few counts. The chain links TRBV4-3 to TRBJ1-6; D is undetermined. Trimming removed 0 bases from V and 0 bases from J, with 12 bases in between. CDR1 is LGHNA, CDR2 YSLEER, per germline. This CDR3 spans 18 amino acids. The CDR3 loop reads CASSQDTLGSSYNSPLHF. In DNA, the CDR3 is TGCGCCAGCAGCCAAGACACACTCGGGAGCTCCTATAATTCACCCCTCCACTTT.

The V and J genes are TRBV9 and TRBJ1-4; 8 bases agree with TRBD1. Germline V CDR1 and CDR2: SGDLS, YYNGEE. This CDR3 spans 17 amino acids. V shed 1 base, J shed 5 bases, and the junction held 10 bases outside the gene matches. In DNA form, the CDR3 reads TGTGCCAGCAGCGTATATGGCACAGGGGGATTAAATGAAAAACTGTTTTTT. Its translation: CASSVYGTGGLNEKLFF.

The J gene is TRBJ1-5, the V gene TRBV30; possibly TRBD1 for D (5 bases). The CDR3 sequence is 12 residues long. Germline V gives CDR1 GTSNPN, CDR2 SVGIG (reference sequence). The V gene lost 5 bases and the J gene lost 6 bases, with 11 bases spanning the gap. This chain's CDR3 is CAWDVQGQPQHF. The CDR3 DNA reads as TGTGCCTGGGACGTTCAGGGTCAGCCCCAGCATTTT.

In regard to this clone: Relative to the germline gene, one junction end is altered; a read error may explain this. The CDR3 sequence is CASSLEDRIEF. CDR3 nucleotide sequence: TGTGCCAGCAGCTTGGAGGACAGGATAGAGTTC. The V and J genes are TRBV7-9 and TRBJ2-7; 7 positions match TRBD1. CDR3 length equals 11 residues. Germline V lookup: CDR1 SEHNR, CDR2 FQNEAQ (reference sequence).

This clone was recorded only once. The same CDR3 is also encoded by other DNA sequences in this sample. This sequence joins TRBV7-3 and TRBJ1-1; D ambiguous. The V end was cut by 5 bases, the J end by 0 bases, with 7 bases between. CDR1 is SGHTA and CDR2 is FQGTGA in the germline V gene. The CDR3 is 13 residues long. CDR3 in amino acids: CASSAHMNTEAFF. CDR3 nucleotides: TGTGCCAGCAGCGCTCATATGAACACTGAAGCTTTCTTT. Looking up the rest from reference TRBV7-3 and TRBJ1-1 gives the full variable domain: GAGVSQTPSNKVTEKGKYVELRCDPISGHTALYWYRQSLGQGPEFLIYFQGTGAADDSGLPNDRFFAVRPEGSVSTLKIQRTERGDSAVYLCASSAHMNTEAFFGQGTRLTVV.

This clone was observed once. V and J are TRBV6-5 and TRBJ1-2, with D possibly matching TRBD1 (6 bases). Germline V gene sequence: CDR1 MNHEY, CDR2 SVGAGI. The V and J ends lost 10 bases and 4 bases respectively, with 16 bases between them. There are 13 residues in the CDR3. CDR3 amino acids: CATEGGQGYGYTF. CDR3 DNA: TGTGCCACTGAAGGGGGGCAAGGCTATGGCTACACCTTC.

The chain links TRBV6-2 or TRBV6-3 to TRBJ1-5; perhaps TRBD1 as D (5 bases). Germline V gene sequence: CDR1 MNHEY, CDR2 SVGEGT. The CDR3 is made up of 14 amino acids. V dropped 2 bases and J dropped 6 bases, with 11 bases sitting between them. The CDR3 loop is CASSYDGGSQPQHF. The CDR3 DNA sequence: TGTGCCAGCAGTTACGACGGGGGATCTCAGCCCCAGCATTTT.

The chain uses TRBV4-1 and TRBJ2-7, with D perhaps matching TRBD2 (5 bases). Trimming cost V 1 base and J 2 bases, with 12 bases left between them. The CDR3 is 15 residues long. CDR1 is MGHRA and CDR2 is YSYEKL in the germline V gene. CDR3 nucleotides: TGCGCCAGCAGCCAAGTTCTAGCCCTCCCCTACGAGCAGTACTTC. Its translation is CASSQVLALPYEQYF.

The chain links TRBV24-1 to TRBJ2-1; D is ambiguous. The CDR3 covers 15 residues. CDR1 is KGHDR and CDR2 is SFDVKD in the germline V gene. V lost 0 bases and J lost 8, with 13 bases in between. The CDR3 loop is CATSDLVGALDEQFF. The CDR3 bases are TGTGCCACCAGTGATTTGGTTGGAGCGTTGGATGAGCAGTTCTTC.

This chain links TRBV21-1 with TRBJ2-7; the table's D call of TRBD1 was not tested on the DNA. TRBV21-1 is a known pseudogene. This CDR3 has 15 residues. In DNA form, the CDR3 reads TGTGCCAGCAGCCTCCTAGGGGATCAGGCTTGCGAGCAGTACTTC. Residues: CASSLLGDQACEQYF.

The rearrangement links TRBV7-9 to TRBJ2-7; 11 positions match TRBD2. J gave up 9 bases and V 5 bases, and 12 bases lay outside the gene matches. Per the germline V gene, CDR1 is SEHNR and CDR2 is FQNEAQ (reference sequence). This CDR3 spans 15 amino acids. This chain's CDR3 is CASSPTSGSGRGQYF. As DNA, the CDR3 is TGTGCCAGCAGCCCAACTAGCGGGAGCGGACGTGGGCAGTACTTC.